One TCR beta chain is described in this entry. TCRdb keeps only in-frame clones here, not all; method: immunoSEQ multiplex PCR. The data contain approximately 87,000 clones, 90% to 95% of them singletons. This entry comes from a study of technical replicates of blood from four donors. CDR1 is PRHDT and CDR2 is FYEKMQ in the germline V gene (reference sequence). The CDR3 is 15 residues long. V trimming: 5 bases; J trimming: 7 bases; junction bases outside the gene matches: 8. The sample consisted of T cells isolated from PBMCs. This TCR derives from a human donor in good health. The V and J genes are TRBV13 and TRBJ2-2, with 9 bases identical to TRBD1. The CDR3 region has the DNA TGTGCCAGCAGCCCCCGGACAGGGGAAATCGGGGAGCTGTTTTTT. Translating it yields CASSPRTGEIGELFF. Variable domain in full (rest from reference TRBV13 and TRBJ2-2): AAGVIQSPRHLIKEKRETATLKCYPIPRHDTVYWYQQGPGQDPQFLISFYEKMQSDKGSIPDRFSAQQFSDYHSELNMSSLELGDSALYFCASSPRTGEIGELFFGEGSRLTVL.